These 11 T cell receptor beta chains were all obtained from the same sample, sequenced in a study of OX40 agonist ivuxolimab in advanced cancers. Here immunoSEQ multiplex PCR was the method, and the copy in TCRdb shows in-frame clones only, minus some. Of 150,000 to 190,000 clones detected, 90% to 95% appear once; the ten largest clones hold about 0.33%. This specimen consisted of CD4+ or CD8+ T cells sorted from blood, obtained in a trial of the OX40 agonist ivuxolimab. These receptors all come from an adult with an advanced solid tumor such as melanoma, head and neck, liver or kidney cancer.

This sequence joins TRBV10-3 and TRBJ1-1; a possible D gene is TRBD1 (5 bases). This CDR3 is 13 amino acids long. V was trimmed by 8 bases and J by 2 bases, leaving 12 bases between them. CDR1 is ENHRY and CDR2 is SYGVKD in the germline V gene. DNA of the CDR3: TGTGCCATCCACGGATGGGACAACACTGAAGCTTTCTTT. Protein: CAIHGWDNTEAFF.

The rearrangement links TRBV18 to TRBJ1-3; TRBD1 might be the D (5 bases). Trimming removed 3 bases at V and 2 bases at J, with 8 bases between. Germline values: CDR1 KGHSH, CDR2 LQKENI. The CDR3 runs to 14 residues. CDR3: CASSPQGAGNTIYF. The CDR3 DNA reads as TGTGCCAGCTCACCCCAGGGTGCTGGAAACACCATATATTTT.

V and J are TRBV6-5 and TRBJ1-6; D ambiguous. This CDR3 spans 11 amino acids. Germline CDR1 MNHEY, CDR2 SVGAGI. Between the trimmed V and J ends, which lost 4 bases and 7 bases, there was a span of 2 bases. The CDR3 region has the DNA TGTGCCAGCAGTTCCAATTCACCCCTCCACTTT. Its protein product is CASSSNSPLHF.

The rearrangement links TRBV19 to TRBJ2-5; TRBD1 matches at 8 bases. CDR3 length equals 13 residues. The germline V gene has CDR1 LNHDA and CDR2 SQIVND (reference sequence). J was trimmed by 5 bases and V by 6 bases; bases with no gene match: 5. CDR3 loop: CASRQGARETQYF. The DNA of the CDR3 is TGTGCCAGTAGGCAGGGGGCGCGGGAGACCCAGTACTTC.

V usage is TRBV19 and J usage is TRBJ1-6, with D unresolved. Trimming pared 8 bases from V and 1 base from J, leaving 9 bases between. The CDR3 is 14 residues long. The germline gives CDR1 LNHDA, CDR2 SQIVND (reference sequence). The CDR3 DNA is TGTGCCAGTCCCCACTGTTCCTATAATTCACCCCTCCACTTT. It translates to CASPHCSYNSPLHF.

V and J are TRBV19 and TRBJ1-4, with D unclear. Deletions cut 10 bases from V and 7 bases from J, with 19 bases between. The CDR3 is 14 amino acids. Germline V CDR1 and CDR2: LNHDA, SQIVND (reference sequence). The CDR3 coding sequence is TGTGCCACCGCCATTAATCCCCGGGGTGAAAAACTGTTTTTT. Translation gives CATAINPRGEKLFF.

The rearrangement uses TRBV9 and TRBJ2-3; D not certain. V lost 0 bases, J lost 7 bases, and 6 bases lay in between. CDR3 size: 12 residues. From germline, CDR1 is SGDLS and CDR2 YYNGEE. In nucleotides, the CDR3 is TGTGCCAGCAGCGTAGAGGGTCATACGCAGTATTTT. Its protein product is CASSVEGHTQYF. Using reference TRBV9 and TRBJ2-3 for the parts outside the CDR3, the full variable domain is DSGVTQTPKHLITATGQRVTLRCSPRSGDLSVYWYQQSLDQGLQFLIQYYNGEERAKGNILERFSAQQFPDLHSELNLSSLELGDSALYFCASSVEGHTQYFGPGTRLTVL.

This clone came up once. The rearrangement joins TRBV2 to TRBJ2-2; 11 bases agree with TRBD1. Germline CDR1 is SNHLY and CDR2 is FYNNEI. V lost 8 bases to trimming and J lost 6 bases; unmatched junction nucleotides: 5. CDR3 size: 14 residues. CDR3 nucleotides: TGTGCCAGCCCGGGACAGGGGGAATCCGGGGAGCTGTTTTTT. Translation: CASPGQGESGELFF.

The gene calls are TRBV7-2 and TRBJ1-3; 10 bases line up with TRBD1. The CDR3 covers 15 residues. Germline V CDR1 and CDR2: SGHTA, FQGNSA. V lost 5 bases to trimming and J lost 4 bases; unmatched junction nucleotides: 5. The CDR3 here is CASSQDRGPGNTIYF. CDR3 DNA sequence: TGTGCCAGCAGCCAAGACAGGGGGCCGGGAAACACCATATATTTT.

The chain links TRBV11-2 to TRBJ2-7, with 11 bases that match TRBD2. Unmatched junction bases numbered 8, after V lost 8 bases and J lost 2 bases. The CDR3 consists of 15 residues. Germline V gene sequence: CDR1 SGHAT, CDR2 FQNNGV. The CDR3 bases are TGTGCCAGCCTTCGACTAGCGGGAACGGCCTACGAGCAGTACTTC. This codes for CASLRLAGTAYEQYF.

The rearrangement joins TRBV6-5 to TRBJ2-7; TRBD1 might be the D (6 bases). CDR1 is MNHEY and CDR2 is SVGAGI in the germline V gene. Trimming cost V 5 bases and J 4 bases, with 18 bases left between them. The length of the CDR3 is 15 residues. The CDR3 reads CASSTRDKPGYEQYF. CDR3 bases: TGTGCCAGCAGTACCCGGGACAAGCCGGGGTACGAGCAGTACTTC.